The 6 T cell receptor beta chains presented below share a single source sample, sequenced in a study of monozygotic twins with inflammatory bowel disease. TCRdb processed the 5' RACE reads again and assigns one entry to each CDR3 protein, with no DNA. Recorded for this sample: fewer than 200,000 distinct CDR3 sequences. Sequenced sample: blood. The origin of the receptors is a human donor with ulcerative colitis or Crohn's disease, or a healthy co-twin of an affected twin (not recorded which).

This rearrangement joins TRBV28 to TRBJ2-6. Per the germline V gene, CDR1 is MDHEN and CDR2 is SYDVKM. The CDR3 runs 15 residues. CDR3 region: CATTRQSSGANVLTF.

This chain uses TRBV20-1 with TRBJ2-7; TCRdb reports TRBD2, a call that lacks DNA to check it against. The CDR3 spans 15 residues. Germline V lookup: CDR1 DFQATT, CDR2 SNEGSKA (reference sequence). CDR3 loop: CSASLTGGRIYEQYF.

The rearrangement uses TRBV20-1 and TRBJ2-3; TCRdb names TRBD2, which stays unverified in the absence of DNA. This CDR3 contains 13 residues. The germline V gene has CDR1 DFQATT and CDR2 SNEGSKA (reference sequence). Here the CDR3 reads CSAARASTDTQYF.

This chain connects TRBV5-1 to TRBJ1-6. Germline values: CDR1 SGHRS, CDR2 YFSETQ. The CDR3 runs to 14 residues. The chain's CDR3 is CASSEELYNSPLHF. Full variable domain (rest looked up from reference TRBV5-1 and TRBJ1-6): KAGVTQTPRYLIKTRGQQVTLSCSPISGHRSVSWYQQTPGQGLQFLFEYFSETQRNKGNFPGRFSGRQFSNSRSEMNVSTLELGDSALYLCASSEELYNSPLHFGNGTRLTVT.

The rearrangement uses TRBV5-1 and TRBJ2-1; the TCRdb call, TRBD1, lacks DNA for checking. The germline gives CDR1 SGHRS, CDR2 YFSETQ. The CDR3 loop spans 11 amino acids. CDR3 sequence: CVSSSGTEQFF.

This chain links TRBV19 with TRBJ2-1; absent DNA, TCRdb's TRBD2 call cannot be checked. The germline V gene encodes CDR1 LNHDA and CDR2 SQIVND (reference sequence). The CDR3 is 16 amino acids. The CDR3 sequence is CASSPPGHSNYNEQFF.